Presented here are 27 T cell receptor beta chains from one specimen sequenced in a study of lymphopenia after photon versus proton radiotherapy. Assay: immunoSEQ multiplex PCR; the TCRdb copy retains only in-frame clones and omits some. The sample includes roughly 53,000 clones, 65% to 85% seen only once; the top ten take roughly 27%. The starting material was peripheral blood, obtained from a patient treated with photon-based radiotherapy. These receptors originate from a man between 50 and 59 years old with gastric cancer.

The genes are TRBV12-2 and TRBJ1-1; the table calls TRBD1, which could not be checked here. TRBV12-2 has pseudogene status. This CDR3 region has 18 residues. CDR3 residues: CASRLAVGQGPTNTEAFF. The CDR3 DNA reads TGTGCAAGTCGCTTAGCGGTGGGACAGGGTCCAACGAACACTGAAGCTTTCTTT.

The V call is TRBV19, the J call TRBJ1-1, with D uncertain. CDR3 length: 13 amino acids. Germline CDR1 reads LNHDA; CDR2 reads SQIVND (reference sequence). Deletions cut 4 bases from V and 0 bases from J, with 6 bases between. The CDR3 spells CASSKTMNTEAFF. CDR3 bases: TGTGCCAGTAGTAAGACAATGAACACTGAAGCTTTCTTT.

The chain couples TRBV10-3 to TRBJ2-7, with 9 bases matching TRBD1. V was pared by 0 bases and J by 5 bases, with 5 bases of the junction left unmatched. The germline V gene encodes CDR1 ENHRY and CDR2 SYGVKD. This CDR3 region has 15 residues. The CDR3 loop reads CAISESGTGRNEQYF. The DNA for the CDR3 is TGTGCCATCAGTGAGTCAGGGACAGGGAGGAACGAGCAGTACTTC.

CDR3 in amino acids: CASSLRVGTEGDTQYF. The CDR3 DNA reads as TGTGCCAGCAGCTTAAGGGTCGGGACGGAGGGGGATACGCAGTATTTT. This sequence joins TRBV7-3 and TRBJ2-3, with D possibly being TRBD2 (6 bases). Germline CDR1 and CDR2: SGHTA and FQGTGA. V was shortened by 1 base and J by 6 bases, with 17 bases between the two germline ends. This CDR3 spans 16 amino acids.

This clone was detected only a few times. This chain uses TRBV29-1 with TRBJ2-2; D call uncertain. The germline CDR1 and CDR2 sequences are SQVTM and ANQGSEA. V dropped 3 bases and J dropped 5 bases, with 13 bases sitting between them. The CDR3 contains 14 residues. The CDR3 region has the DNA TGCAGCGTTGAGGCTCCCCGCGGAACCGGGGAGCTGTTTTTT. The encoded protein is CSVEAPRGTGELFF.

Only a few counts were recorded for this clone. The chain links TRBV27 to TRBJ1-4; 8 bases fit TRBD1. This CDR3 has 16 residues. V shed 3 bases and J 7 bases; nucleotides not matched to a gene: 10. Germline V CDR1 and CDR2: MNHEY, SMNVEV (reference sequence). CDR3 nucleotide sequence: TGTGCCAGCAGTTTCAAAAGGACAGGGTCGGGTGAAAAACTGTTTTTT. It codes for CASSFKRTGSGEKLFF.

The V gene is TRBV29-1, the J gene TRBJ1-4; D is possibly TRBD1 (5 bases). CDR1 and CDR2 from the germline V gene are SQVTM and ANQGSEA. The CDR3 totals 12 residues. Trimming shortened V by 7 bases and J by 4 bases, and 10 bases separated the two germline ends. The chain's CDR3 is CSARGYNEKLFF. The CDR3, as DNA: TGCAGCGCAAGGGGTTATAATGAAAAACTGTTTTTT. Drawing the rest from reference TRBV29-1 and TRBJ1-4, the complete variable domain is SAVISQKPSRDICQRGTSLTIQCQVDSQVTMMFWYRQQPGQSLTLIATANQGSEATYESGFVIDKFPISRPNLTFSTLTVSNMSPEDSSIYLCSARGYNEKLFFGSGTQLSVL.

The V call is TRBV29-1, the J call TRBJ2-3, with D perhaps TRBD2 (6 bases). Germline V gene data show CDR1 as SQVTM and CDR2 as ANQGSEA. The CDR3 is 14 residues long. The V gene lost 6 bases and the J gene lost 2 bases, with 15 bases spanning the gap. The CDR3 coding sequence is TGCAGCGTATTCGGGAGTTCAAACACAGATACGCAGTATTTT. Translating gives CSVFGSSNTDTQYF.

The chain has TRBV11-2 and TRBJ2-1; weak D call: TRBD2 (6 bases). From germline, CDR1 is SGHAT and CDR2 FQNNGV. There are 14 residues in the CDR3. With 1 base removed from V and 9 bases from J, the gap between germline ends came to 13 bases. This CDR3 reads CASSLVGSGGEQFF. The CDR3 DNA reads TGTGCCAGCAGCTTAGTCGGGAGTGGCGGTGAGCAGTTCTTC.

This chain joins TRBV4-1 and TRBJ1-5, with unresolved D. Germline CDR1 reads MGHRA; CDR2 reads YSYEKL. Trimming shortened V by 4 bases and J by 0 bases, and 13 bases separated the two germline ends. This CDR3 contains 16 residues. This CDR3 reads CASSLEGVYSNQPQHF. The CDR3 DNA follows: TGCGCCAGCAGCCTCGAGGGAGTTTATAGCAATCAGCCCCAGCATTTT.

This clone appeared a single time. The chain links TRBV2 to TRBJ1-4, with D unresolved. V lost 6 bases, J lost 7 bases, and 9 bases lay in between. CDR1 is SNHLY and CDR2 is FYNNEI in the germline V gene. The CDR3 is 12 residues long. The CDR3 bases are TGTGCCAGCAGCGCCAACAGTGAAAAACTGTTTTTT. It encodes CASSANSEKLFF.

This chain connects TRBV7-8 to TRBJ2-7, with D tentatively TRBD2 (6 bases). Between the trimmed V and J ends, which lost 5 bases and 3 bases, there was a span of 14 bases. Germline loops: CDR1 SGHVS, CDR2 FQNEAQ. The CDR3 runs 14 residues. The CDR3, as DNA: TGTGCCAGCAGCCCGACTAGTGCTGGCTACGAGCAGTACTTC. It yields the protein CASSPTSAGYEQYF.

The rearrangement uses TRBV18 and TRBJ2-2; 7 bases align to TRBD1. V lost 4 bases and J lost 7; bases outside the gene matches: 6. This CDR3 spans 14 amino acids. Germline assignment: CDR1 KGHSH and CDR2 LQKENI. The chain's CDR3 is CASSQGQDVGELFF. In nucleotides, the CDR3 is TGTGCCAGCTCACAAGGACAGGACGTCGGGGAGCTGTTTTTT.

J is TRBJ2-2 and V is TRBV6-6, with TRBD1 as a possible D gene (6 bases). The ends were cut back, 7 bases at V and 2 bases at J, with 8 bases in the middle. This CDR3 has 13 amino acids. The germline gives CDR1 MNHNY, CDR2 SVGAGI (reference sequence). Here the CDR3 DNA reads TGTGCCAGCAAGGACAGCAACACCGGGGAGCTGTTTTTT. Translating it yields CASKDSNTGELFF.

J is TRBJ2-1 and V is TRBV15; TRBD2 matches 7 bases. In germline, CDR1 is LNHNV, CDR2 YYDKDF (reference sequence). J lost 6 bases, V lost 3 bases, and 11 bases had no gene match. The CDR3 consists of 16 residues. CDR3 residues: CATSRPPSGVGNEQFF. CDR3 DNA sequence: TGTGCCACCAGCAGGCCCCCTAGCGGAGTGGGCAATGAGCAGTTCTTC.

The V call is TRBV29-1, the J call TRBJ1-2; tentative D call: TRBD1 (6 bases). V lost 4 bases and J lost 7, with 13 bases in between. The germline gives CDR1 SQVTM, CDR2 ANQGSEA. The CDR3 totals 12 residues. This CDR3 is CSVAGVSSGYTF. The CDR3 nucleotides read TGCAGCGTTGCAGGGGTTTCGTCTGGCTACACCTTC.

J is TRBJ2-2 and V is TRBV25-1; 8 bases fit TRBD2. Germline-derived CDR1 and CDR2 are MGHDK and SYGVNS. Unmatched junction bases numbered 10, after V lost 6 bases and J lost 7 bases. The CDR3 covers 15 residues. CDR3 sequence (DNA): TGTGCCAGCAGGCCCCCCGGGAGGGGAAACGGGGAGCTGTTTTTT. Its protein product is CASRPPGRGNGELFF.

This rearrangement joins TRBV15 to TRBJ2-3; 7 nucleotides align to TRBD2. The germline V gene encodes CDR1 LNHNV and CDR2 YYDKDF (reference sequence). The CDR3 extends over 15 amino acids. V lost 1 base, J lost 2 bases, and 3 bases stayed unmatched. CDR3 region: CATSRGSGATDTQYF. CDR3 in DNA: TGTGCCACCAGCAGAGGAAGCGGGGCCACAGATACGCAGTATTTT.

This chain joins TRBV9 and TRBJ2-1; D remains ambiguous. Germline V gene data show CDR1 as SGDLS and CDR2 as YYNGEE. CDR3 length: 12 residues. V shed 1 base and J shed 5 bases, with 4 bases lying between them. Written as DNA, the CDR3 is TGTGCCAGCAGCGTAAGGGACAATGAGCAGTTCTTC. Residues: CASSVRDNEQFF.

The chain combines TRBV27 with TRBJ2-7, with 8 bases lining up with TRBD2. Germline CDR1 MNHEY, CDR2 SMNVEV (reference sequence). CDR3 length: 14 amino acids. The junction had 8 bases not matched to a gene; V was cut back by 4 bases and J by 6 bases. The CDR3 DNA reads as TGTGCCAGCAGTTCCACCGGGACTAGAAGCGAGCAGTACTTC. As protein: CASSSTGTRSEQYF.

On this clone: This CDR3 is also generated by other DNA sequences in the sample. The CDR3 region has the DNA TGTGCCAGCAGTTTTGTAGCGGGCACAGATACGCAGTATTTT. It translates to CASSFVAGTDTQYF. The rearrangement joins TRBV28 to TRBJ2-3; weak D call: TRBD2 (6 bases). The V gene lost 3 bases and the J gene lost 1 base, with 8 bases spanning the gap. Per germline, CDR1 MDHEN and CDR2 SYDVKM. The CDR3 runs 14 residues.

The chain couples TRBV7-9 to TRBJ1-3; the D is unclear. Germline loops: CDR1 SEHNR, CDR2 FQNEAQ (reference sequence). Trimming cost V 5 bases and J 1 base, with 15 bases left between them. The CDR3 is 16 amino acids. The CDR3 region is CASSALAGKSGNTIYF. DNA for the CDR3: TGTGCCAGCAGCGCGCTAGCGGGCAAATCTGGAAACACCATATATTTT.

V usage is TRBV10-1 and J usage is TRBJ2-1; 7 bases align to TRBD2. The V segment lost 10 bases and the J segment 5 bases; nucleotides outside the gene matches: 14. This CDR3 contains 15 residues. CDR1 and CDR2 (germline): WNHNN, SYGVQD (reference sequence). The DNA for the CDR3 is TGCGCCACCTACCCCATCCTAGCGGAGAACAATGAGCAGTTCTTC. Translated, it gives CATYPILAENNEQFF.

V usage is TRBV27 and J usage is TRBJ1-4; a possible D gene is TRBD1 (5 bases). Germline V gives CDR1 MNHEY, CDR2 SMNVEV (reference sequence). V was cut by 5 bases and J by 7 bases, with 14 bases left in between. The CDR3 spans 14 residues. CDR3: CASSPRPGTEKLFF. CDR3 in DNA: TGTGCCAGCAGTCCCCGCCCGGGGACTGAAAAACTGTTTTTT.

The chain employs TRBV5-1 and TRBJ1-3, with D tentatively TRBD1 (5 bases). The CDR3 runs 13 residues. V was clipped by 4 bases and J by 2 bases, with 7 bases between them. Looked up from germline, CDR1 is SGHRS and CDR2 is YFSETQ. The CDR3 nucleotides are TGCGCCAGCAGCACGGGGCCTGGAAACACCATATATTTT. It translates to CASSTGPGNTIYF.

The V call is TRBV7-2, the J call TRBJ2-1; weak D call: TRBD2 (5 bases). The V end lost 5 bases, the J end lost 7 bases, and 15 bases lay between the germline ends. This CDR3 region has 14 residues. The germline gives CDR1 SGHTA, CDR2 FQGNSA. CDR3 amino acids: CASSIGLPGNEQFF. CDR3 bases: TGTGCCAGCAGCATCGGTCTCCCGGGGAATGAGCAGTTCTTC.

In DNA, the CDR3 is TGTGCCGCCGGGGTCAATCAGCCCCAGCATTTT. Its protein is CAAGVNQPQHF. The chain combines TRBV10-3 with TRBJ1-5; D is unresolved. V was shortened by 11 bases and J by 3 bases, with 8 bases between the two germline ends. Germline CDR1 is ENHRY and CDR2 is SYGVKD. The CDR3 contains 11 residues.